This TCR beta chain derives from a study of cytomegalovirus exposure and HLA in healthy donors. Study overall: Researchers previously reported finding fewer than 140 million unique TCR beta sequences from roughly 200 million T cells.

General study findings and limits: Per a prior analysis, the majority of TCR beta V segments were productive roughly 90% or roughly 30% of the time. Analysis was performed later, and it showed HLA-associated TCR beta chains to be more clonally expanded than equally common others.

A word on this clone: The target antigen is unknown.

13 Jbeta primers and 60 Vbeta primers were used for the PCR. The assay was immunoSEQ multiplex PCR, and TCRdb's table has in-frame clones only and misses some. The sample data list around 75,000 clones. The sequence came from a middle-aged man in good health and CMV-seropositive. Source material: PBMCs.

The CDR3 spells CASSHLRSVPNNEQFF. CDR3 nucleotides: TGTGCCAGCAGTCACCTCCGATCGGTACCTAACAATGAGCAGTTCTTC. This sequence joins TRBV27 and TRBJ2-1; D gene uncertain. The ends were cut back, 5 bases at V and 5 bases at J, with 19 bases in the middle. CDR1 and CDR2 from the germline V gene are MNHEY and SMNVEV (reference sequence). CDR3 length equals 16 residues.